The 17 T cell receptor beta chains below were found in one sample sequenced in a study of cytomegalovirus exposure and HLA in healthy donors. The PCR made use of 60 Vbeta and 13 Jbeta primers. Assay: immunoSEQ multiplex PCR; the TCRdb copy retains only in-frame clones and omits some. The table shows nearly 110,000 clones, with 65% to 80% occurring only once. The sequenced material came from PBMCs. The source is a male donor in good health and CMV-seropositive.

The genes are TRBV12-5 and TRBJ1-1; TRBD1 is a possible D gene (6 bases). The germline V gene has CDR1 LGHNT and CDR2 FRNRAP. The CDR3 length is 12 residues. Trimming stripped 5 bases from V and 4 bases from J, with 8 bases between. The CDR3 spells CASGKGVTEAFF. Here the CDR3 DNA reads TGTGCTAGTGGTAAGGGGGTCACTGAAGCTTTCTTT.

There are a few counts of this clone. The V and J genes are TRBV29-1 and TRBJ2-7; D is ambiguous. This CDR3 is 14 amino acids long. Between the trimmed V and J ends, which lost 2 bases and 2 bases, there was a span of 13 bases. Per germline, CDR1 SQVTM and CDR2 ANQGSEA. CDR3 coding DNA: TGCAGCGTTGAACTCTTGGCACCAACCTACGAGCAGTACTTC. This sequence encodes CSVELLAPTYEQYF.

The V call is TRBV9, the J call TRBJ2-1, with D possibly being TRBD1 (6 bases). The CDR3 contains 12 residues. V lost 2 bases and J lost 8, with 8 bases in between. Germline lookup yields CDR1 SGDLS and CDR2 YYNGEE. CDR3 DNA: TGTGCCAGCAGCGTTAGGGGGTATGAGCAGTTCTTC. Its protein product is CASSVRGYEQFF.

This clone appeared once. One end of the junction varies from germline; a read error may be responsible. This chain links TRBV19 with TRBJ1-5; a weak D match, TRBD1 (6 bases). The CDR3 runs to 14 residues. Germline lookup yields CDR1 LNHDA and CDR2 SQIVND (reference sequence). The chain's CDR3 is CASSIDKGTPPQNF. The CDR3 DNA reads TGTGCCAGTAGTATAGATAAGGGGACACCGCCCCAGAATTTT. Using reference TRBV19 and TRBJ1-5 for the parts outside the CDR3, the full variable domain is DGGITQSPKYLFRKEGQNVTLSCEQNLNHDAMYWYRQDPGQGLRLIYYSQIVNDFQKGDIAEGYSVSREKKESFPLTVTSAQKNPTAFYLCASSIDKGTPPQNFGDGTRLSIL.

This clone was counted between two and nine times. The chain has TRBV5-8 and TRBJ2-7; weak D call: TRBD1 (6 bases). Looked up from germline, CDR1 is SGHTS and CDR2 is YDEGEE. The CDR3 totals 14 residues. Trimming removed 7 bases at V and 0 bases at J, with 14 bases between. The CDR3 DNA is TGTGCCAGCTCAGGGGTGGCAAACTCCTACGAGCAGTACTTC. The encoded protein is CASSGVANSYEQYF.

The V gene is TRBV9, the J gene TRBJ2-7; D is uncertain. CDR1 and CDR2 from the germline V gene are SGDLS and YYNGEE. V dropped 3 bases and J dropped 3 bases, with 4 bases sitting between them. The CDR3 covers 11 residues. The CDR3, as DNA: TGTGCCAGCAGCGCTTGCTACGAGCAGTACTTC. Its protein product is CASSACYEQYF.

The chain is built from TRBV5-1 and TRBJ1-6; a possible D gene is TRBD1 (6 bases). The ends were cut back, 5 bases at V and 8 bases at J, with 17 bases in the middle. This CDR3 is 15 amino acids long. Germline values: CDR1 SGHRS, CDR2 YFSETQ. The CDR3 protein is CASSPGHGADSPLHF. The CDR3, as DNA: TGCGCCAGCAGTCCGGGACACGGGGCGGATTCACCCCTCCACTTT.

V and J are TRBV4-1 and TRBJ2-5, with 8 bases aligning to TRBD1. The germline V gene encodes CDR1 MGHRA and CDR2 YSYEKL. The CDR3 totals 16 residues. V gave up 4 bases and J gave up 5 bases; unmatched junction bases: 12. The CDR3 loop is CASSPFPQGAKETQYF. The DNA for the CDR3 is TGCGCCAGCAGCCCTTTCCCCCAGGGGGCTAAGGAGACCCAGTACTTC.

The CDR3 region is CASSPTAISGVSYEQYF. CDR3 DNA sequence: TGTGCCAGCTCACCTACGGCGATTAGCGGGGTCTCCTACGAGCAGTACTTC. The chain joins TRBV18 to TRBJ2-7; 8 positions agree with TRBD2. Trimming took 3 bases from V and 0 from J; bases not matched to a gene: 10. The CDR3 extends over 17 amino acids. Germline V lookup: CDR1 KGHSH, CDR2 LQKENI.

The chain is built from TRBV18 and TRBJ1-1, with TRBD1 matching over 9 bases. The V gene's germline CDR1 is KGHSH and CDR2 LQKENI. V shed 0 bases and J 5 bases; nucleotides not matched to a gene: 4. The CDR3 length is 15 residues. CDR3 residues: CASSPPGQGRTEAFF. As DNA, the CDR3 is TGTGCCAGCTCACCACCGGGACAGGGAAGAACTGAAGCTTTCTTT.

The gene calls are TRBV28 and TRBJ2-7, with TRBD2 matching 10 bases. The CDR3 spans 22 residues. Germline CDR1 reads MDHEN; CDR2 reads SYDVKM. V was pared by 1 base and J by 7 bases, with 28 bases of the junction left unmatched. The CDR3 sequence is CASSLYLFRGQPASGRPREQYF. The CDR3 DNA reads TGTGCCAGCAGTTTATACCTATTCCGGGGACAGCCAGCTAGCGGGAGACCCCGGGAGCAGTACTTC.

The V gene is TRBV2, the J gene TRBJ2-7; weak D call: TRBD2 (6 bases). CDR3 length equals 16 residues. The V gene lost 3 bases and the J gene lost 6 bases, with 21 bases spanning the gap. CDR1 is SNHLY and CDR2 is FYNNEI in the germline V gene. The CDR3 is CASSERGLRLRGEQYF. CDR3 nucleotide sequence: TGTGCCAGCAGTGAGAGGGGACTGAGGCTTCGGGGCGAGCAGTACTTC.

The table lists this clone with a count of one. This CDR3 is CASSFRDRGLYEQFF. The CDR3 DNA is TGTGCCAGCAGCTTCCGGGACAGGGGGTTATATGAGCAGTTCTTC. This rearrangement joins TRBV11-1 to TRBJ2-1; TRBD1 matches 11 bases. CDR1 SGHAT and CDR2 FQDESV come from the germline V gene (reference sequence). The CDR3 is 15 amino acids. Unmatched junction bases numbered 6, after V lost 3 bases and J lost 8 bases.

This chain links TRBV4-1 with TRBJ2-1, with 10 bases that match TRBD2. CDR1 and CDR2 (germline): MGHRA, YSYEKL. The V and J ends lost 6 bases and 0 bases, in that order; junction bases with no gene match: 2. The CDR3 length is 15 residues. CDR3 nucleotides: TGCGCCAGCAGGGCTAGCGGGAGCTCCTACAATGAGCAGTTCTTC. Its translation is CASRASGSSYNEQFF.

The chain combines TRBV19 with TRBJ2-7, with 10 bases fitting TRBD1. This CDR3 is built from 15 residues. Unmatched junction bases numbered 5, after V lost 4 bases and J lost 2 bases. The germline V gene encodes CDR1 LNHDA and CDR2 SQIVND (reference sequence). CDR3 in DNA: TGTGCCAGTAGTAAATTGGACAGGGGGACCTACGAGCAGTACTTC. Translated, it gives CASSKLDRGTYEQYF.

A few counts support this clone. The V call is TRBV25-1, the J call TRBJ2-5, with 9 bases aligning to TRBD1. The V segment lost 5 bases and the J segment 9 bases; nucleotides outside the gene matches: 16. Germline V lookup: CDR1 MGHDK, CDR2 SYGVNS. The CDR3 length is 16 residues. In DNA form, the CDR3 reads TGTGCCAGCAGTAACTTAGGACAGGGGCCTACTGAGGCCCAGTACTTC. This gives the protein CASSNLGQGPTEAQYF.

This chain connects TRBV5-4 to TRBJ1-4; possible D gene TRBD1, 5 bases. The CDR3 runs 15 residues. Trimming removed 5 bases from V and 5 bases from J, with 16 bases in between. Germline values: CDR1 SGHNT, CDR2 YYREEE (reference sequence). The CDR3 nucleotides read TGTGCCAGCAGGCAGACCTGGGGGGGGAATGAAAAACTGTTTTTT. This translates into CASRQTWGGNEKLFF.